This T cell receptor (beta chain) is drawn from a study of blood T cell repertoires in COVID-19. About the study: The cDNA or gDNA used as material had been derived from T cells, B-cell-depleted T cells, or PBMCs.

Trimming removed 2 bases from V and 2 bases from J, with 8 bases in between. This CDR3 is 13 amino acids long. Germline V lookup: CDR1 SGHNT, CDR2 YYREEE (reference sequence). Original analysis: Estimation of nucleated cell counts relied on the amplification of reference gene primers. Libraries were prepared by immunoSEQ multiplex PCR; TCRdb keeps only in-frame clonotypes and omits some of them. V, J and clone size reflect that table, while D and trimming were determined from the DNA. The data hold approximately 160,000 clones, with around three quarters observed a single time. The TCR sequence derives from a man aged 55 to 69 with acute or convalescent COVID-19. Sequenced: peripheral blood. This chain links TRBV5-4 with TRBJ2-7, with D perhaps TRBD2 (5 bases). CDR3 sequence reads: CASSFTGAYEQYF. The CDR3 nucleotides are TGTGCCAGCAGCTTTACCGGGGCCTACGAGCAGTACTTC.